This TCR beta chain was recovered during a study of multiple sclerosis patients with progressive multifocal leukoencephalopathy. Study-wide results and caveats: Findings may reflect JC virus infection or just general immunocompromise. Expanded clones at PML onset predated and persisted through natalizumab therapy.

Time point of the sample: before natalizumab initiation. T0 refers to blood drawn before natalizumab was first infused. The CDR3 totals 13 residues. Per germline, CDR1 MNHNS and CDR2 SASEGT. V was trimmed by 7 bases and J by 2 bases, leaving 10 bases between them. The assay was run at survey level. Measured with immunoSEQ multiplex PCR; TCRdb has only the in-frame clones, and not every one. Among 25,000 to 35,000 clones listed, 88% were seen once. Comment on this clone: The antigen is not known.

The chain combines TRBV6-1 with TRBJ2-3; D remains unclear. The sequencing sample was made of PBMCs. This receptor was obtained from a human donor with multiple sclerosis. CDR3 sequence reads: CASTADPTDTQYF. CDR3 nucleotide sequence: TGTGCCAGCACGGCTGACCCCACAGATACGCAGTATTTT.